This TCR beta chain was obtained from a study of T cell changes during pregnancy in multiple sclerosis. The CDR3 covers 13 residues. V shed 5 bases, J shed 6 bases, and the junction held 6 bases outside the gene matches. Germline V CDR1 and CDR2: KGHSH, LQKENI. Profiled with immunoSEQ multiplex PCR; TCRdb holds only in-frame clones, not every one. The table lists 55,000 to 70,000 clones, around 91% of them singletons. This clone was counted between two and nine times. The chain is built from TRBV18 and TRBJ1-1; TRBD1 aligns across 7 bases. This receptor was obtained from a female donor in good health, enrolled as a control in a pregnancy study. Sequencing was performed on peripheral blood, taken in the third trimester of pregnancy. The CDR3 loop reads CASSSGGIAEAFF. For the CDR3, the DNA is TGTGCCAGCTCATCAGGGGGAATAGCTGAAGCTTTCTTT.